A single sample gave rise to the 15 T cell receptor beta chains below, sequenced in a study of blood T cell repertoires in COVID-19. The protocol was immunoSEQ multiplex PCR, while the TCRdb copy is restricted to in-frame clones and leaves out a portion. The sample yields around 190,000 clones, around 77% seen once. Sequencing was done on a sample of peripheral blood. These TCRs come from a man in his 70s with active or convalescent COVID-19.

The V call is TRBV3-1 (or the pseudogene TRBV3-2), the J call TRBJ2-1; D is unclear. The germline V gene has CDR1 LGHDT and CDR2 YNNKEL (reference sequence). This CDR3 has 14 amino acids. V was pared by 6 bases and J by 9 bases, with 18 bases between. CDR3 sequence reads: CASRTGQDFGEQFF. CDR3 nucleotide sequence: TGTGCCAGCAGAACCGGCCAGGATTTTGGTGAGCAGTTCTTC.

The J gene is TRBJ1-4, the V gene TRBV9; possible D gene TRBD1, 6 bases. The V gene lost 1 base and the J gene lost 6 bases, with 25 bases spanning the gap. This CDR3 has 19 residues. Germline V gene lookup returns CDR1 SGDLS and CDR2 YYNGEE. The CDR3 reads CASSVYRTEGISPDEKLFF. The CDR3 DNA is TGTGCCAGCAGCGTATACCGGACAGAGGGAATCTCCCCGGATGAAAAACTGTTTTTT.

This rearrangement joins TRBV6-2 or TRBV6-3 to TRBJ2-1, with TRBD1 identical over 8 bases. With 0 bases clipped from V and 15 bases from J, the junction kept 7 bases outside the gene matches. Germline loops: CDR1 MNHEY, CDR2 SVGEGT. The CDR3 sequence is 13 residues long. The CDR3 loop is CASSYSRTGLVFF. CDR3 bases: TGTGCCAGCAGTTACTCAAGGACAGGGCTTGTGTTCTTC.

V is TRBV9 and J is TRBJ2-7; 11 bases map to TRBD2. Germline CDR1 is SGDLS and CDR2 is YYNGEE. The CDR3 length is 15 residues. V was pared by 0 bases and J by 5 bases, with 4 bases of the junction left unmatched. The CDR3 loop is CASSVAGLAAHEQYF. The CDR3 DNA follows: TGTGCCAGCAGCGTAGCGGGACTAGCGGCCCACGAGCAGTACTTC.

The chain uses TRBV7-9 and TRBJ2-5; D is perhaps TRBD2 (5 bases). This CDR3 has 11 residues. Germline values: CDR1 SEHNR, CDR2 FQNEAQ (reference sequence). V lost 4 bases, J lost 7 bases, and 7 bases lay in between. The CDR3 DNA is TGTGCCAGCAGCTCGGACTCGACCCAGTACTTC. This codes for CASSSDSTQYF.

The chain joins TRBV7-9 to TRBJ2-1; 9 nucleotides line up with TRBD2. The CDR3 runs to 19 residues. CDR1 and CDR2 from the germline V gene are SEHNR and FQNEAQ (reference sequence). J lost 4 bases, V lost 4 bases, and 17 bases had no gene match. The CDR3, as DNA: TGTGCCAGCAGCTCCGGGCGGCCAGAGCGGGGGGAAGCATACAATGAGCAGTTCTTC. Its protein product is CASSSGRPERGEAYNEQFF.

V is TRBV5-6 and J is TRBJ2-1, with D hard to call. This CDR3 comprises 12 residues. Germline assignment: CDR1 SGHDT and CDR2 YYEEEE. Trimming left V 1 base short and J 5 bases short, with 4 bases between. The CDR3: CASSLPDNEQFF. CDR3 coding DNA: TGTGCCAGCAGCTTGCCAGACAATGAGCAGTTCTTC.

CDR3: CASRIAGVDEQYF. The DNA for the CDR3 is TGTGCCAGCAGAATAGCGGGAGTTGACGAGCAGTACTTC. The V call is TRBV11-2, the J call TRBJ2-7; 9 bases match TRBD2. V gave up 6 bases and J gave up 5 bases; unmatched junction bases: 5. CDR3 length: 13 amino acids. The germline CDR1 and CDR2 sequences are SGHAT and FQNNGV.

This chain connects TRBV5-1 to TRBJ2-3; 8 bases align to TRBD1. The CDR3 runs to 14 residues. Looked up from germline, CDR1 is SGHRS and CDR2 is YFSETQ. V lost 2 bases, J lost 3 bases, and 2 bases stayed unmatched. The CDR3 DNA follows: TGCGCCAGCAGCTTAAGACAGGGGACAGATACGCAGTATTTT. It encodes CASSLRQGTDTQYF. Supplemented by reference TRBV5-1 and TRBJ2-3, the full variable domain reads KAGVTQTPRYLIKTRGQQVTLSCSPISGHRSVSWYQQTPGQGLQFLFEYFSETQRNKGNFPGRFSGRQFSNSRSEMNVSTLELGDSALYLCASSLRQGTDTQYFGPGTRLTVL.

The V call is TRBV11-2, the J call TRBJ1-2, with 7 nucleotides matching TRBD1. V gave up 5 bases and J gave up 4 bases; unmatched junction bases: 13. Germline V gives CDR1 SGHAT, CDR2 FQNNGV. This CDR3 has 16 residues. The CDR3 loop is CASSRNRDRTSYGYTF. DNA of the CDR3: TGTGCCAGCAGCCGTAACCGGGACAGAACATCCTATGGCTACACCTTC.

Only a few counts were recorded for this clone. The CDR3 is CASSIEGTGWNTEAFF. Here the CDR3 DNA reads TGTGCCAGTAGTATAGAGGGGACAGGATGGAACACTGAAGCTTTCTTT. This chain connects TRBV19 to TRBJ1-1, with 8 positions matching TRBD1. Germline V gene lookup returns CDR1 LNHDA and CDR2 SQIVND (reference sequence). J was trimmed by 1 base and V by 0 bases; bases with no gene match: 4. The CDR3 extends over 16 amino acids.

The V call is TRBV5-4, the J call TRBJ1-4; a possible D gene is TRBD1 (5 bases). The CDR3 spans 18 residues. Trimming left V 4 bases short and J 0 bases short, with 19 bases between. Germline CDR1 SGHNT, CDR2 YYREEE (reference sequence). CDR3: CASSPGIGTHTTNEKLFF. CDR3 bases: TGTGCCAGCAGCCCCGGGATCGGGACTCATACAACTAATGAAAAACTGTTTTTT.

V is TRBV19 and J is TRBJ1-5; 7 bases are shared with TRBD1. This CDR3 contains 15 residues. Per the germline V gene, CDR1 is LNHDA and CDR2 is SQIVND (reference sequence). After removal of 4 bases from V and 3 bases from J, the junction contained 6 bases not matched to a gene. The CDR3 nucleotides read TGTGCCAGTAGTACGGACAGGAGCTTCAATCAGCCCCAGCATTTT. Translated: CASSTDRSFNQPQHF.

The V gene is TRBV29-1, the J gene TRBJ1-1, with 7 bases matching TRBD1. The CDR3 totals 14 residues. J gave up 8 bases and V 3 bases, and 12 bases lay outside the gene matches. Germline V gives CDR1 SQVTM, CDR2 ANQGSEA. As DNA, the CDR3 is TGCAGCGTTGAGCACCCGAGGGGGCTAGGGGAAGCTTTCTTT. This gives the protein CSVEHPRGLGEAFF.

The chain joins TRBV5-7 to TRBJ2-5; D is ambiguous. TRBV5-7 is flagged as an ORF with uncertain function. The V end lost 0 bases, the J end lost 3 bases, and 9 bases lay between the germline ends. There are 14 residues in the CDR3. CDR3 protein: CASSLVHPEETQYF. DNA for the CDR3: TGTGCCAGCAGCTTGGTCCATCCGGAAGAGACCCAGTACTTC.